This T cell receptor beta chain was recovered during a study of T cells in Graves' hyperthyroidism and ophthalmopathy (dated by TCRdb to between 2019 and 2020). Turning to the overall study: Peripheral blood samples were taken at the time of initial diagnosis, prior to any treatment. To identify distinguishing TCR V-J signatures, a discovery cohort of 90 to 100 patients was used, comprising 40 to 45 with Graves' ophthalmopathy and around 60 with stable Graves' hyperthyroidism. For training and testing, the approximately 92 patients in the discovery cohort were randomly divided in a 7:3 ratio. According to the paper, TCR Vbeta CDR3 sequencing was carried out on about 140 peripheral blood samples, which came from 40 to 45 ophthalmopathy, under 80 hyperthyroidism and approximately 17 progressor patients. Once sampling was done, hyperthyroidism patients were given methimazole at a starting dose of 30 mg daily, whereas ophthalmopathy patients were given high-dose intravenous methylprednisolone. Prospective prediction of ophthalmopathy was tested in an independent validation cohort of under 20 hyperthyroidism patients and approximately 17 patients who later progressed to ophthalmopathy. In addition, the study compared T-cell repertoires in thyroid tissue and in blood from six Graves' hyperthyroidism patients. Overall study results and their limits: Blood samples also contained most of the expanded thyroid clonotypes (frequency above 0.001), which suggests that blood repertoires may reflect thyroid immune responses. During validation, the model predicted progression to ophthalmopathy a median of approximately 6.5 months ahead of onset, with 70.59% sensitivity and almost 75% specificity. No statistical method was used to set the sample size in advance, and investigators knew the group allocation. A 13 V-J signature model separated ophthalmopathy from stable hyperthyroidism, with roughly 88% sensitivity and roughly 84% specificity in cross-validation and 80%/75% in testing.

TCR beta CDR3 regions were amplified from RNA transcripts. For the first round of RT-PCR on the TCR CDR3, the HTBI primer set was used together with the Qiagen OneStep RT-PCR kit. Libraries were constructed in a second round of multiplex PCR, after which size selection and purification were performed. Paired-end sequencing of the libraries was performed with 100 bp reads on an Illumina HiSeq2000. The paper's data handling went like this. SOAPnuke was used to process the raw data, with reads discarded if the reads contained adapters or uncalled bases, had a mean Phred below 15, or lacked an exact constant-primer or identifier match. High-quality paired reads were merged using COPE v1.2.5, and each unique nucleotide sequence was defined as a clonotype. MiTCR v1.1 was used to align the clonotypes against IMGT TRBV, TRBD and TRBJ reference segments. Only V-J combinations with frequency above 0.0001, covering 99% to 99.2% of repertoires, were analysed. The TCS score was defined as F50 (clonal expansion) divided by E x V (chaos), with BLOSUM62-based TCRdist calculated between CDR3 peptides within each V-J. Welch's t-statistics and random forest reduced 500 to 650 V-J features to some 14, which were used in a naive Bayes classifier (R e1071). In-frame beta chains were kept once TCRdb had trimmed the public reads at Q25 with fastp and called clones with MiXCR. Entries are consolidated by CDR3 protein sequence, retaining the most common genes and DNA. The authors' filters were not applied to this entry. The sample contains over 250,000 distinct CDR3 sequences, approximately 14% of them found a single time. The ten largest clones capture 34% of the sample.

On this clonotype: Its antigen remains unidentified. Base qualities are not at hand, and no much larger clone is one base apart.

The CDR3 sequence holds 14 residues, the cysteine and phenylalanine included. Just CDR3 DNA is preserved here, 42 bases in frame from base 1. V lost 0 bases and J lost 4 bases; the stretch between them is 8 bases long. CDR1 and CDR2 (SGDLS, YYNGEE) derive from the germline V gene. Ophthalmopathy patients had moderately to severely active disease, with a Clinical Activity Score of 3 or more, a NOSPECS grade of 4 or more, and a disease duration of less than 3 months. Patients with uncontrolled infections, other autoimmune diseases, pregnancy or lactation were excluded. Clinical symptoms, serum thyroxine and TRAb, thyroid ultrasound, and orbital computed tomography formed the basis for the diagnoses. Ficoll-Paque density gradient centrifugation was used to isolate PBMCs from under 11 ml of fresh peripheral blood. Total RNA was extracted with Trizol reagent, and quality was checked on an Agilent 2100 Bioanalyzer.

The rearranged chain carries TRBV9 and TRBJ1-5, with a weak D call of TRBD1 (5 bases match). This clonotype originated in a woman aged 40 to 49 with Graves' ophthalmopathy. The sequencing input was blood. CDR3 protein: CASSVDGGNQPQHF. At the DNA level, the sequence is TGTGCCAGCAGCGTAGATGGGGGGAATCAGCCCCAGCATTTT.